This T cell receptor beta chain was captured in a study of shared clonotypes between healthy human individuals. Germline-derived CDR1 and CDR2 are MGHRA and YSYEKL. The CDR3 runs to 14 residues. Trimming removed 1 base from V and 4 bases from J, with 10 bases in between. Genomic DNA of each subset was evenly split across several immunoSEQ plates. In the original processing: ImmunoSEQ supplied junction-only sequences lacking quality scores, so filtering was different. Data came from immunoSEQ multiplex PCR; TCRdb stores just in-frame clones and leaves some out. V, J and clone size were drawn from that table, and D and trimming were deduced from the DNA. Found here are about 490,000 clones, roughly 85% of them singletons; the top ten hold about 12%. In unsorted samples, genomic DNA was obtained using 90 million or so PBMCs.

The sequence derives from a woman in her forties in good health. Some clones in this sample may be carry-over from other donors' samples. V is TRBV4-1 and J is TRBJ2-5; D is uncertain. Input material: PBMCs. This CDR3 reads CASSQGAGRETQYF. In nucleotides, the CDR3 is TGCGCCAGCAGCCAAGGGGCCGGTCGAGAGACCCAGTACTTC.